This T cell receptor beta chain was found in a study of long-term antiretroviral therapy in people with HIV. Regarding the study as a whole: Diversity rose after ART but stayed below transplant donor controls.

CDR3 length: 15 residues. With V trimmed by 2 bases and J by 8 bases, 10 bases remained unmatched. The V gene's germline CDR1 is SGHRS and CDR2 YFSETQ. Each contributor possessed a minimum of one pre-ART and a minimum of two post-ART PBMC samples. All participants with HIV were treated in the United States. Before they underwent DNA extraction, samples held 1-10 million cryopreserved PBMC. This clone was seen only once. Its antigen is unknown. An immunoSEQ assay, version v3.0, was performed at survey level. Some clones are missing from TCRdb's copy, which holds only in-frame ones; the method was immunoSEQ multiplex PCR. This sample has more than 25,000 clones, with 70% to 90% found just once.

The source material was unsorted PBMCs, sampled 1.8 years after starting antiretroviral therapy. The rearrangement uses TRBV5-1 and TRBJ1-2, with 9 bases matching TRBD1. The TCR was taken from a woman aged 18-30 years with HIV. The CDR3 here is CASSFGTGIYGGYTF. The CDR3 bases are TGCGCCAGCAGCTTTGGGACAGGGATTTACGGGGGCTACACCTTC.